The 27 T cell receptor beta chains in this list originate from one sample, sequenced in a study of human T cells and chemical hapten exposure. Specified time point: pre-sensitization, week 0. The treatment is: therapeutic diphenylcyclopropenone sensitization with weekly scalp DPC. Each CDR3 protein is one row after TCRdb ran MiXCR on the RACE reads. The sample records 150,000 to 200,000 distinct CDR3 sequences, under 35% being singletons. This material consisted of whole blood, taken in connection with sensitization to the hapten diphenylcyclopropenone (DPC). These receptors originate from a woman in her thirties with alopecia areata. Some clones in this sample may be carry-over from other donors' samples.

CDR3 region: CASSPFTGATGELFF. The CDR3 DNA reads as TGTGCCAGCAGTCCTTTTACAGGGGCCACCGGGGAGCTGTTTTTT. The J gene is TRBJ2-2, the V gene TRBV11-2; TRBD1 matches 7 bases. The CDR3 totals 15 residues. Germline V gene lookup returns CDR1 SGHAT and CDR2 FQNNGV. Germline trimming cut 6 bases from V and 4 bases from J; bases unmatched to any gene: 8.

The gene calls are TRBV28 and TRBJ2-7, with 12 bases fitting TRBD1. CDR1 and CDR2 (germline): MDHEN, SYDVKM. V lost 5 bases, J lost 6 bases, and 5 bases stayed unmatched. The CDR3 runs to 14 residues. The DNA for the CDR3 is TGTGCCAGCAGTCTGGGACAGGGGGCGTCCGAGCAGTACTTC. Its translation: CASSLGQGASEQYF.

Of note for this clonotype: At one end, the junction sequence differs from germline, possibly due to a read error. The gene calls are TRBV28 and TRBJ2-7; no clear D. CDR1 and CDR2 from the germline V gene are MDHEN and SYDVKM. This CDR3 contains 14 residues. The CDR3 sequence: CASSLRGPTYERYF. The CDR3 DNA sequence: TGTGCCAGCAGTCTGCGTGGCCCTACCTACGAGCGGTACTTC.

The table lists this clonotype with a few counts. The chain carries TRBV29-1 and TRBJ2-1, with 8 bases matching TRBD1. V was pared by 6 bases and J by 7 bases, with 2 bases of the junction left unmatched. The CDR3 runs to 11 residues. In germline, CDR1 is SQVTM, CDR2 ANQGSEA. CDR3 sequence reads: CSVGQGNEQFF. In nucleotides, the CDR3 is TGCAGCGTCGGACAGGGTAATGAGCAGTTCTTC.

The rearrangement joins TRBV20-1 to TRBJ2-1, with 10 bases matching TRBD2. The CDR3 is 16 amino acids. The germline V gene encodes CDR1 DFQATT and CDR2 SNEGSKA (reference sequence). The V and J ends lost 3 bases and 6 bases, in that order; junction bases with no gene match: 11. DNA for the CDR3: TGCAGTGCTAGCAGCCTACTAGCGGGGCGGCTCAATGAGCAGTTCTTC. It is translated as CSASSLLAGRLNEQFF.

This clonotype was seen a handful of times. Here the CDR3 reads CASSYRQKDTEAFF. CDR3 sequence (DNA): TGTGCCAGCAGCTATCGACAGAAGGACACTGAAGCTTTCTTT. The V and J genes are TRBV7-9 and TRBJ1-1; perhaps TRBD1 as D (5 bases). Germline V CDR1 and CDR2: SEHNR, FQNEAQ (reference sequence). The CDR3 length is 14 residues. Trimming stripped 4 bases from V and 3 bases from J, with 12 bases between.

The V call is TRBV6-2 or TRBV6-3, the J call TRBJ1-1; no clear D gene. In germline, CDR1 is MNHEY, CDR2 SVGEGT. V was pared by 0 bases and J by 1 base, with 9 bases between. The CDR3 extends over 15 amino acids. The CDR3 bases are TGTGCCAGCAGTTACTCTTACGGCTCGAACACTGAAGCTTTCTTT. This gives the protein CASSYSYGSNTEAFF.

This clonotype was seen only a few times. The chain links TRBV7-2 to TRBJ2-3; TRBD2 matches at 14 bases. Trimming took 4 bases from V and 2 from J; bases not matched to a gene: 5. Germline V gene sequence: CDR1 SGHTA, CDR2 FQGNSA. CDR3 size: 17 residues. The CDR3 nucleotides are TGTGCCAGCAGCTGGACTAGCGGGGGGAAATACACAGATACGCAGTATTTT. This encodes CASSWTSGGKYTDTQYF.

The genes are TRBV12-3 or TRBV12-4 and TRBJ2-6; possible D gene TRBD2, 5 bases. The length of the CDR3 is 18 residues. Trimming removed 3 bases at V and 0 bases at J, with 15 bases between. This chain's CDR3 is CASSFQVPSRSGANVLTF. The CDR3 DNA sequence: TGTGCCAGCAGTTTCCAAGTCCCTAGCCGCTCTGGGGCCAACGTCCTGACTTTC.

The chain links TRBV4-1 to TRBJ2-5, with D unclear. The germline CDR1 and CDR2 sequences are MGHRA and YSYEKL. The CDR3 contains 14 residues. Trimming cost V 2 bases and J 2 bases, with 9 bases left between them. CDR3: CASSQLQSQETQYF. As DNA, the CDR3 is TGCGCCAGCAGCCAACTGCAGTCTCAAGAGACCCAGTACTTC.

The chain joins TRBV5-1 to TRBJ2-2, with D possibly being TRBD2 (5 bases). Germline values: CDR1 SGHRS, CDR2 YFSETQ. The CDR3 loop spans 15 amino acids. V shed 1 base and J shed 1 base, with 8 bases lying between them. In DNA, the CDR3 is TGCGCCAGCAGCTTGACGGGGAAGAACACCGGGGAGCTGTTTTTT. Amino acid sequence: CASSLTGKNTGELFF.

The chain combines TRBV20-1 with TRBJ1-3; 10 bases line up with TRBD1. Trimming cost V 1 base and J 2 bases; bases outside gene matches: 5. This CDR3 has 16 residues. The germline V gene has CDR1 DFQATT and CDR2 SNEGSKA (reference sequence). The CDR3 loop reads CSARVWDRGAGNTIYF. For the CDR3, the DNA is TGCAGTGCTAGAGTCTGGGACAGGGGAGCTGGAAACACCATATATTTT.

The V gene is TRBV12-3 or TRBV12-4, the J gene TRBJ1-3, with D possibly being TRBD1 (5 bases). The CDR3 runs to 14 residues. Trimming cost V 2 bases and J 4 bases, with 9 bases left between them. This CDR3 is CASSLSGGGNTIYF. As DNA, the CDR3 is TGTGCCAGCAGTTTATCGGGGGGAGGAAACACCATATATTTT.

The chain recombines TRBV19 with TRBJ1-5; no reliable D call. The CDR3 loop spans 16 amino acids. Trimming took off 1 base at V and 8 bases at J, with 18 bases between the two ends. Per the germline V gene, CDR1 is LNHDA and CDR2 is SQIVND (reference sequence). The CDR3 is CASSIGSDLRMEPQHF. The DNA for the CDR3 is TGTGCCAGTAGTATAGGATCCGATTTGAGAATGGAGCCCCAGCATTTT.

The V and J genes are TRBV5-6 and TRBJ2-3; a possible D gene is TRBD2 (5 bases). This CDR3 region has 15 residues. Germline CDR1 and CDR2: SGHDT and YYEEEE. Trimming shortened V by 2 bases and J by 1 base, and 11 bases separated the two germline ends. This chain's CDR3 is CASSFRGSGTDTQYF. The CDR3 DNA sequence: TGTGCCAGCAGCTTCCGGGGTTCTGGCACAGATACGCAGTATTTT.

The chain joins TRBV9 to TRBJ2-1; TRBD1 is a possible D gene (6 bases). The CDR3 is 15 amino acids. Germline assignment: CDR1 SGDLS and CDR2 YYNGEE. Trimming removed 5 bases at V and 1 base at J, with 13 bases between. The CDR3 nucleotides read TGTGCCAGCAGTATCGAACAGGGTTCCTACAATGAGCAGTTCTTC. Protein sequence: CASSIEQGSYNEQFF.

In this sample, this clonotype turned up once. The chain combines TRBV29-1 with TRBJ2-4, with D hard to call. The length of the CDR3 is 12 residues. Germline values: CDR1 SQVTM, CDR2 ANQGSEA. Trimming pared 4 bases from V and 0 bases from J, leaving 4 bases between. CDR3 bases: TGCAGCGTTGCGGCAGCCAAAAACATTCAGTACTTC. Amino acid sequence: CSVAAAKNIQYF.

This clonotype showed up just a few times. The chain has TRBV19 and TRBJ1-5; 8 bases are shared with TRBD1. This CDR3 region has 15 residues. The V gene's germline CDR1 is LNHDA and CDR2 SQIVND (reference sequence). The junction had 4 bases not matched to a gene; V was cut back by 3 bases and J by 3 bases. The CDR3 sequence: CASSIFQGANQPQHF. CDR3 nucleotides: TGTGCCAGTAGTATTTTTCAGGGGGCCAATCAGCCCCAGCATTTT.

V and J are TRBV20-1 and TRBJ2-1; D is unclear. The length of the CDR3 is 13 residues. The germline CDR1 and CDR2 sequences are DFQATT and SNEGSKA (reference sequence). With 1 base removed from V and 1 base from J, the gap between germline ends came to 5 bases. The CDR3 loop is CSARGQSYNEQFF. CDR3 nucleotides: TGCAGTGCTAGAGGCCAGTCCTACAATGAGCAGTTCTTC.

This chain connects TRBV7-3 to TRBJ2-2; a weak D match, TRBD1 (7 bases). The V end was cut by 3 bases, the J end by 6 bases, with 14 bases between. This CDR3 comprises 15 residues. Germline loops: CDR1 SGHTA, CDR2 FQGTGA. This CDR3 is CASSFGGGGPGELFF. The CDR3 region has the DNA TGTGCCAGCAGCTTCGGTGGAGGGGGCCCCGGGGAGCTGTTTTTT.

CDR3 DNA sequence: TGTGCCAGCAGTTACTCGAGAGGGAGAGGGACTGAAGCTTTCTTT. Protein: CASSYSRGRGTEAFF. This chain uses TRBV6-2 or TRBV6-3 with TRBJ1-1; no definite D call. V was cut by 0 bases and J by 5 bases, with 13 bases left in between. This CDR3 is built from 15 residues. Germline V gives CDR1 MNHEY, CDR2 SVGEGT.

This clonotype has more than one count but fewer than ten. V is TRBV6-6 and J is TRBJ2-7; perhaps TRBD2 as D (5 bases). The CDR3 sequence is 14 residues long. The germline V and J ends were trimmed by 6 bases and 1 base, with 13 bases remaining between them. The V gene's germline CDR1 is MNHNY and CDR2 SVGAGI (reference sequence). In DNA, the CDR3 is TGTGCCAGCAGCATTCGACGGGGATCCTACGAGCAGTACTTC. Translated, it gives CASSIRRGSYEQYF.

A few counts support this clonotype. The J gene is TRBJ2-1, the V gene TRBV7-2, with TRBD2 matching 14 bases. Unmatched junction bases numbered 6, after V lost 5 bases and J lost 9 bases. The CDR3 totals 15 residues. Germline V gene lookup returns CDR1 SGHTA and CDR2 FQGNSA. CDR3 coding DNA: TGTGCCAGCAGCCCCGGACTAGCGGGAGGAGGTGAGCAGTTCTTC. This codes for CASSPGLAGGGEQFF.

The V call is TRBV2, the J call TRBJ2-2; 9 bases fit TRBD1. The CDR3 has 17 amino acids. CDR1 is SNHLY, CDR2 FYNNEI, per germline. Trimming removed 2 bases from V and 5 bases from J; junction bases left unmatched: 9. The CDR3 DNA reads TGTGCCAGCAGTGAATCCCTAGGACAGGGGCGGACCGGGGAGCTGTTTTTT. Translating gives CASSESLGQGRTGELFF.

This clonotype was seen more than once but under ten times. V is TRBV4-1 and J is TRBJ2-7, with no clear D. CDR3 length: 14 amino acids. Germline assignment: CDR1 MGHRA and CDR2 YSYEKL. V shed 4 bases and J shed 0 bases, with 10 bases lying between them. The CDR3: CASSPYSDSYEQYF. DNA of the CDR3: TGCGCCAGCAGCCCTTACAGTGACTCCTACGAGCAGTACTTC.

The J gene is TRBJ2-1, the V gene TRBV6-2 or TRBV6-3; the D gene is possibly TRBD1 (5 bases). CDR1 MNHEY and CDR2 SVGEGT come from the germline V gene. The V end was cut by 6 bases, the J end by 16 bases, with 25 bases between. CDR3 length equals 14 residues. As DNA, the CDR3 is TGTGCCAGCAGCCAAACAGAACAGGCAGAAAGGGGTTTCTTC. Translating it yields CASSQTEQAERGFF.

The chain uses TRBV4-1 and TRBJ1-2, with D unresolved. In germline, CDR1 is MGHRA, CDR2 YSYEKL. This CDR3 spans 15 amino acids. Trimming took off 1 base at V and 6 bases at J, with 15 bases between the two ends. The CDR3 region is CASSQAGNAQDGYTF. The CDR3 DNA reads TGCGCCAGCAGCCAAGCTGGCAACGCGCAGGATGGCTACACCTTC.